This TCR beta chain was captured by sequencing in a study of CD8+CD57+ T cells in acquired aplastic anemia. Across the study: An average of roughly 2.9 ug of DNA was obtained from sorted CD4+ and CD8+ cells. Healthy donors yielded around 11 million CD4+ cell reads on average.

Using genomic DNA as the template, TCR beta VDJ and CDR3 profiling was carried out. One entry per CDR3 protein, called by TCRdb with MiXCR from the reads. Of about 200,000 distinct CDR3 sequences in the sample, roughly 33% are singletons; the top ten hold 0.9% to 1.2%. Sequencing used sorted CD4+, CD8+, or CD8+CD57+ T cells (not recorded which) from PBMCs. The clonotype was recovered from a human donor in good health, serving as a control.

CDR3: CASSDCNQGGSPLHF. DNA for the CDR3: TGTGCCAGCAGTGACTGCAACCAGGGTGGGTCACCCCTCCACTTT. V is TRBV27 and J is TRBJ1-6, with D possibly TRBD1 on 5 matching bases. This CDR3 is 15 amino acids long. V shed 5 bases and J shed 10 bases, with 18 bases lying between them. In germline, CDR1 is MNHEY, CDR2 SMNVEV (reference sequence).